Sequencing of this T cell receptor (beta chain) was carried out in a study of T cells in Graves' hyperthyroidism and ophthalmopathy. As for the study in general: Peripheral blood was collected at initial diagnosis, before any treatment.

The sample holds many counts of this clonotype. Its antigen remains unidentified. Clinical symptoms, serum thyroxine and TRAb, thyroid ultrasound and orbital computed tomography were used for the diagnoses. Points from the study as a whole: A 13 V-J model separated ophthalmopathy from stable hyperthyroidism.

Amplified regions were TCR beta CDR3 sequences from RNA transcripts. In the first-round RT-PCR of the TCR CDR3, the HTBI primer set was used. MiXCR was run by TCRdb on the multiplex PCR reads, yielding one entry per CDR3 protein. The sample holds about 640,000 distinct CDR3 sequences, around 20% seen once. This CDR3 comprises 14 residues. Germline lookup yields CDR1 MNHEY and CDR2 SMNVEV (reference sequence). The germline V and J ends were trimmed by 0 bases and 5 bases, with 11 bases remaining between them. The sample was blood. The V call is TRBV27, the J call TRBJ2-7; D might be TRBD2 (5 bases). This receptor was obtained from a young man with Graves' ophthalmopathy. CDR3 sequence reads: CASSLSFSGNEQYF. Written as DNA, the CDR3 is TGTGCCAGCAGTTTATCTTTCTCCGGGAACGAGCAGTACTTC.